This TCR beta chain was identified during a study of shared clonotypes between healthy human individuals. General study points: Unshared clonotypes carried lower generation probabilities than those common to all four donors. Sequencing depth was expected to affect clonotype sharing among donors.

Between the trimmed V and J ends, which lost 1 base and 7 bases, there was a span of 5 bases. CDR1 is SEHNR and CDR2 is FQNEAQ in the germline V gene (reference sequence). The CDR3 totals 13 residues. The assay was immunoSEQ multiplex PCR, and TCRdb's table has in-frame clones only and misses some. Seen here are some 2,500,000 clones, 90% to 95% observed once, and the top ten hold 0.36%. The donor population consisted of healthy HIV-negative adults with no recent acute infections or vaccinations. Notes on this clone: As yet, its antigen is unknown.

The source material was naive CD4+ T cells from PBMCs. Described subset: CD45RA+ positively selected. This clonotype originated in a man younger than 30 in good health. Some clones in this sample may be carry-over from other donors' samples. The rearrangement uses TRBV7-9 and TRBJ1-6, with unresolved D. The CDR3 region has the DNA TGTGCCAGCAGCTTAGAAGTGAATTCACCCCTCCACTTT. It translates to CASSLEVNSPLHF.